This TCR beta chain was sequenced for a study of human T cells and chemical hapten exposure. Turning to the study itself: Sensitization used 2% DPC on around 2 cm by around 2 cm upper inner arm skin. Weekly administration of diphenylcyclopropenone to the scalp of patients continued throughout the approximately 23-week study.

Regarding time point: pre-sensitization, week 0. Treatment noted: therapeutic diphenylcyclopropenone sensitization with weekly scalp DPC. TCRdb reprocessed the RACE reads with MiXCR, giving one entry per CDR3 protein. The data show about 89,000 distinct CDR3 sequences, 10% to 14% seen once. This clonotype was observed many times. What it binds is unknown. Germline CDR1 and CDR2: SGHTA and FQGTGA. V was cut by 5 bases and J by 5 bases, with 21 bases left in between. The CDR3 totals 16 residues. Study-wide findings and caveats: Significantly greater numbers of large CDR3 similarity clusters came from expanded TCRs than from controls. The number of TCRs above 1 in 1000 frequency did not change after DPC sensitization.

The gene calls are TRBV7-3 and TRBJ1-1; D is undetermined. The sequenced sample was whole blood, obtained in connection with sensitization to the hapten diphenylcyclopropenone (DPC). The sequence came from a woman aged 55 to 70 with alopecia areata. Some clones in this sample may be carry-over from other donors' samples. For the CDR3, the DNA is TGTGCCAGCAGCCTCCTACCGGGAGCGAAAGGGACTGAAGCTTTCTTT. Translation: CASSLLPGAKGTEAFF.